This entry lists 9 T cell receptor beta chains sequenced from one sample in a study of shared clonotypes between healthy human individuals (dated by TCRdb to about 2020). Library generation was performed with the immunoSEQ multiplex PCR assay. Here the immuneACCESS table is served through TCRdb, limited to in-frame sequences with V and J called. Missing clones are a known gap in these copies; in checked studies unresolved V genes cover under half, and the rest lacks a known reason. A total of 1 million to 1.3 million clones appear in this sample, around 82% of them only once. Clones ranked in the top ten supply under 0.8% of the sample. The specimen sequenced was memory CD4+ T cells from PBMCs. The cell subset or site label, as the study defines it: CD45RA-negative fraction. Every receptor here comes from a man aged 18 to 35 in good health. Some clones in this sample may be carry-over from other donors' samples.

This clone occurred many times. V gene TRBV15 combines with J gene TRBJ2-7; tentatively, D is TRBD1 or TRBD2 (5 bases each). Germline-derived CDR1 and CDR2 are LNHNV and YYDKDF (reference sequence). The CDR3 is 17 residues long. The V and J ends lost 1 base and 1 base respectively, with 17 bases between them. CDR3 nucleotides: TGTGCCACCAGCAGAGTTGCCGGGGCGGACTTTTCCTACGAGCAGTACTTC. This codes for CATSRVAGADFSYEQYF.

The rearrangement joins TRBV1 to TRBJ2-1; TRBD2 is the table's D call, not checked against the DNA. TRBV1 is marked as a pseudogene. CDR3 length: 16 amino acids. The CDR3: CTSSPLTSGSWREQFF. CDR3 sequence (DNA): TGCACCAGCAGCCCTTTGACTAGCGGGAGTTGGCGCGAGCAGTTCTTC.

This clone occurred once. The rearrangement uses TRBV27 and TRBJ1-2; 8 nucleotides align to TRBD1. V was clipped by 5 bases and J by 4 bases; unmatched bases: 3. This CDR3 has 13 amino acids. The V gene's germline CDR1 is MNHEY and CDR2 SMNVEV (reference sequence). The CDR3: CASSTQGGYGYTF. CDR3 coding DNA: TGTGCCAGCAGTACACAGGGGGGCTATGGCTACACCTTC.

CDR3 sequence reads: CAFRTISTDTQYF. The CDR3 DNA sequence: TGTGCCTTCAGGACAATTAGCACAGATACGCAGTATTTT. The chain has TRBV30 and TRBJ2-3; possible D gene TRBD1, 5 bases. This CDR3 is 13 amino acids long. The germline CDR1 and CDR2 sequences are GTSNPN and SVGIG (reference sequence). The V end lost 7 bases, the J end lost 0 bases, and 11 bases lay between the germline ends.

The chain couples TRBV6-1 to TRBJ1-4; unclear D gene. Germline CDR1 is MNHNS and CDR2 is SASEGT. The length of the CDR3 is 14 residues. V shed 6 bases and J shed 7 bases, with 15 bases lying between them. CDR3 region: CASRIQHGPEKLFF. CDR3 DNA: TGTGCCAGCAGGATTCAACATGGCCCTGAAAAACTGTTTTTT.

This clone was counted a few times. V and J are TRBV4-2 and TRBJ2-1, with a weak D call TRBD2 (6 bases). Germline assignment: CDR1 LGHNA and CDR2 YNFKEQ. CDR3 size: 16 residues. V lost 0 bases to trimming and J lost 3 bases, with 12 bases between them. As DNA, the CDR3 is TGTGCCAGCAGCCAAGATCGGCGGGAAGGCTACAATGAGCAGTTCTTC. Amino acids: CASSQDRREGYNEQFF.

This sequence joins TRBV15 and TRBJ1-2; tentatively, D is TRBD1 (5 bases). Trimming shortened V by 3 bases and J by 8 bases, and 13 bases separated the two germline ends. In germline, CDR1 is LNHNV, CDR2 YYDKDF (reference sequence). CDR3 length equals 13 residues. The chain's CDR3 is CATSSLRGDGYTF. CDR3 in DNA: TGTGCCACCAGCAGTCTCCGGGGGGACGGCTACACCTTC.

The rearrangement links TRBV6-5 to TRBJ2-1; D might be TRBD1 (6 bases). The CDR3 extends over 14 amino acids. CDR1 MNHEY and CDR2 SVGAGI come from the germline V gene. V shed 6 bases and J shed 7 bases, with 16 bases lying between them. CDR3 DNA: TGTGCCAGCAGAGAGACAGGTTACTCAAATGAGCAGTTCTTC. This encodes CASRETGYSNEQFF.

This clone was counted a few times. V gene TRBV28 combines with J gene TRBJ2-2; D is possibly TRBD1 (6 bases). There are 15 residues in the CDR3. Germline lookup yields CDR1 MDHEN and CDR2 SYDVKM. V was trimmed by 5 bases and J by 2 bases, leaving 12 bases between them. DNA of the CDR3: TGTGCCAGCAGTGTAGGACAGCTTAACACCGGGGAGCTGTTTTTT. This sequence encodes CASSVGQLNTGELFF.